One and the same sample provided the 27 T cell receptor beta chains below, sequenced in a study of cytomegalovirus exposure and HLA in healthy donors. Primers: 60 Vbeta forward and 13 Jbeta reverse. TCRdb keeps only in-frame clones here, not all; method: immunoSEQ multiplex PCR. This sample has 150,000 or so clones; about 84% occur once, and the top ten carry 2% to 3%. The sequenced material came from PBMCs. All receptors derive from a man in his forties or fifties in good health and CMV-seronegative.

The CDR3 coding sequence is TGCGCCAGCAGCTTTATCCGACGGGGGAGCACAGATACGCAGTATTTT. It codes for CASSFIRRGSTDTQYF. The chain employs TRBV5-1 and TRBJ2-3, with D possibly TRBD2 on 6 matching bases. With 2 bases removed from V and 0 bases from J, the gap between germline ends came to 13 bases. The CDR3 is made up of 16 amino acids. CDR1 is SGHRS, CDR2 YFSETQ, per germline.

The chain recombines TRBV9 with TRBJ1-5; D remains unclear. Between the trimmed V and J ends, which lost 1 base and 2 bases, there was a span of 4 bases. The CDR3 has 13 residues. Looked up from germline, CDR1 is SGDLS and CDR2 is YYNGEE. The CDR3: CASSVSGNQPQHF. The CDR3 DNA reads as TGTGCCAGCAGCGTATCAGGCAATCAGCCCCAGCATTTT.

V gene TRBV9 combines with J gene TRBJ2-7; D possibly corresponds to TRBD1 (5 bases). Germline lookup yields CDR1 SGDLS and CDR2 YYNGEE. Deletions cut 0 bases from V and 0 bases from J, with 13 bases between. The CDR3 covers 16 residues. The CDR3 DNA follows: TGTGCCAGCAGCGTAGGAAGAACAGGTAGCTCCTACGAGCAGTACTTC. It codes for CASSVGRTGSSYEQYF. The full variable domain, with the rest looked up from reference TRBV9 and TRBJ2-7, is DSGVTQTPKHLITATGQRVTLRCSPRSGDLSVYWYQQSLDQGLQFLIQYYNGEERAKGNILERFSAQQFPDLHSELNLSSLELGDSALYFCASSVGRTGSSYEQYFGPGTRLTVT.

This chain joins TRBV19 and TRBJ2-1; 7 positions agree with TRBD1. CDR1 and CDR2 (germline): LNHDA, SQIVND (reference sequence). This CDR3 spans 14 amino acids. Trimming removed 1 base from V and 12 bases from J; junction bases left unmatched: 9. The CDR3: CASSIGAQGSTQFF. The CDR3, as DNA: TGTGCCAGTAGTATAGGGGCACAGGGGTCCACGCAGTTCTTC.

V gene TRBV12-5 combines with J gene TRBJ2-7, with D unresolved. The CDR3 contains 13 residues. The V end was cut by 1 base, the J end by 5 bases, with 9 bases between. Germline values: CDR1 LGHNT, CDR2 FRNRAP. The CDR3 loop is CASGLGQAHEQYF. CDR3 nucleotides: TGTGCTAGTGGTTTGGGGCAGGCCCACGAGCAGTACTTC.

The V and J genes are TRBV19 and TRBJ2-7; 9 bases fit TRBD1. The ends lost 6 bases at V and 2 bases at J; junction bases unmatched: 5. Germline-derived CDR1 and CDR2 are LNHDA and SQIVND (reference sequence). CDR3 length equals 14 residues. In nucleotides, the CDR3 is TGTGCCAGTAGCTTCCGGGACAGGGCCTACGAGCAGTACTTC. This gives the protein CASSFRDRAYEQYF.

V gene TRBV6-4 combines with J gene TRBJ1-1; no clear D gene. Germline V CDR1 and CDR2: MRHNA, SNTAGT. The CDR3 runs 12 residues. The ends were cut back, 1 base at V and 10 bases at J, with 10 bases in the middle. Here the CDR3 DNA reads TGTGCCAGCAGTGACTTCGAGGGAACAGCTTTCTTT. It encodes CASSDFEGTAFF.

This clone turned up a few times. V gene TRBV29-1 combines with J gene TRBJ2-2, with D tentatively TRBD2 (5 bases). The CDR3 spans 15 residues. Trimming shortened V by 5 bases and J by 6 bases, and 19 bases separated the two germline ends. Germline V gives CDR1 SQVTM, CDR2 ANQGSEA. This CDR3 reads CSVRLGSSVPGELFF. The CDR3 DNA sequence: TGCAGCGTTCGGCTGGGGAGCTCGGTTCCCGGGGAGCTGTTTTTT.

This chain joins TRBV18 and TRBJ2-7; 7 bases are a match to TRBD1. The trim removed 6 bases at V and 2 bases at J, leaving 4 bases unmatched. The CDR3 runs 13 residues. Germline CDR1 and CDR2: KGHSH and LQKENI. DNA of the CDR3: TGTGCCAGCTCCCGGGACAGCACCTACGAGCAGTACTTC. Protein: CASSRDSTYEQYF.

This chain links TRBV9 with TRBJ1-6, with TRBD1 matching over 10 bases. Looked up from germline, CDR1 is SGDLS and CDR2 is YYNGEE. V lost 3 bases and J lost 12; bases outside the gene matches: 3. The CDR3 spans 13 residues. DNA for the CDR3: TGTGCCAGCAGCGCCCGGGACAGGGGACCCCTCCACTTT. Protein: CASSARDRGPLHF.

This rearrangement joins TRBV5-5 to TRBJ2-2, with 12 bases fitting TRBD1. V shed 2 bases and J 4 bases; nucleotides not matched to a gene: 3. In germline, CDR1 is SGHKS, CDR2 YYEKEE (reference sequence). CDR3 size: 16 residues. This CDR3 reads CASSFRGQGATGELFF. The CDR3 DNA reads TGTGCCAGCAGCTTTCGGGGACAGGGGGCCACCGGGGAGCTGTTTTTT.

V and J are TRBV7-8 and TRBJ1-6; TRBD1 matches at 9 bases. The CDR3 runs to 16 residues. Germline V gene sequence: CDR1 SGHVS, CDR2 FQNEAQ. Trimming cost V 5 bases and J 7 bases; bases outside gene matches: 9. CDR3 region: CASSVRDRVGNSPLHF. The DNA of the CDR3 is TGTGCCAGCAGCGTAAGGGACAGGGTAGGGAATTCACCCCTCCACTTT.

V usage is TRBV7-9 and J usage is TRBJ2-5, with 10 bases that match TRBD2. V was clipped by 2 bases and J by 5 bases; unmatched bases: 5. Germline values: CDR1 SEHNR, CDR2 FQNEAQ (reference sequence). The CDR3 extends over 15 amino acids. The CDR3 sequence is CASSLWSSGSETQYF. CDR3 coding DNA: TGTGCCAGCAGCTTATGGTCTAGCGGGAGTGAGACCCAGTACTTC.

The count of this clone is one. The chain uses TRBV11-2 and TRBJ1-1; 7 nucleotides agree with TRBD1. Trimming removed 0 bases from V and 1 base from J; junction bases left unmatched: 2. The CDR3 covers 15 residues. Germline assignment: CDR1 SGHAT and CDR2 FQNNGV. CDR3 DNA sequence: TGTGCCAGCAGCTTAGAGGGGACAGCGAACACTGAAGCTTTCTTT. Its protein product is CASSLEGTANTEAFF.

The chain links TRBV7-9 to TRBJ1-1, with D unresolved. CDR1 is SEHNR, CDR2 FQNEAQ, per germline (reference sequence). The CDR3 length is 13 residues. V gave up 3 bases and J gave up 1 base, with 6 bases separating them. This CDR3 reads CASSFEQNTEAFF. DNA of the CDR3: TGTGCCAGCAGCTTCGAGCAGAACACTGAAGCTTTCTTT.

V usage is TRBV2 and J usage is TRBJ2-3; maybe TRBD1 (5 bases). Germline CDR1 reads SNHLY; CDR2 reads FYNNEI. This CDR3 spans 13 amino acids. Between the trimmed V and J ends, which lost 8 bases and 2 bases, there was a span of 11 bases. The DNA for the CDR3 is TGTGCCAGCCTGGACACCCTCACAGATACGCAGTATTTT. Translating it yields CASLDTLTDTQYF.

The chain recombines TRBV2 with TRBJ1-6; 10 bases map to TRBD1. The junction had 4 bases not matched to a gene; V was cut back by 6 bases and J by 8 bases. CDR1 SNHLY and CDR2 FYNNEI come from the germline V gene. The CDR3 spans 14 residues. The CDR3 DNA follows: TGTGCCAGCAGATCCGGGACAGGGGATTCACCCCTCCACTTT. Its translation: CASRSGTGDSPLHF.

The V call is TRBV5-6, the J call TRBJ1-2; weak D call: TRBD1 (6 bases). V dropped 9 bases and J dropped 4 bases, with 16 bases sitting between them. Germline V gene sequence: CDR1 SGHDT, CDR2 YYEEEE. The CDR3 contains 13 residues. Here the CDR3 DNA reads TGTGCCACCCGAACTGGACAGACCTATGGCTACACCTTC. It translates to CATRTGQTYGYTF.

The chain carries TRBV7-9 and TRBJ1-2; weak D call: TRBD1 (6 bases). Deletions cut 1 base from V and 14 bases from J, with 17 bases between. The CDR3 has 13 residues. Looked up from germline, CDR1 is SEHNR and CDR2 is FQNEAQ (reference sequence). This chain's CDR3 is CASSLDLGGAGTF. CDR3 DNA sequence: TGTGCCAGCAGCTTAGACCTAGGGGGGGCAGGGACCTTC.

This clone was seen once. The chain combines TRBV6-4 with TRBJ1-6; D ambiguous. This CDR3 comprises 16 residues. V was pared by 9 bases and J by 0 bases, with 15 bases between. Germline V CDR1 and CDR2: MRHNA, SNTAGT. The DNA for the CDR3 is TGTGCCAGTTCCCGAACATACAGCTCCTATAATTCACCCCTCCACTTT. Amino acids: CASSRTYSSYNSPLHF.

The chain links TRBV5-1 to TRBJ2-3, with 12 bases identical to TRBD2. Germline V CDR1 and CDR2: SGHRS, YFSETQ. This CDR3 has 16 amino acids. V was clipped by 1 base and J by 2 bases; unmatched bases: 2. The CDR3 region has the DNA TGCGCCAGCAGCTTGCGACTAGCGGGGGCCACAGATACGCAGTATTTT. Amino acid sequence: CASSLRLAGATDTQYF.

This chain uses TRBV5-6 with TRBJ2-2, with 9 nucleotides matching TRBD1. Germline trimming cut 2 bases from V and 11 bases from J; bases unmatched to any gene: 4. The CDR3 totals 13 residues. Germline CDR1 is SGHDT and CDR2 is YYEEEE. Here the CDR3 DNA reads TGTGCCAGCAGCTTAACAGGGGGCCTAGAGCTGTTTTTT. Translated, it gives CASSLTGGLELFF.

J is TRBJ2-2 and V is TRBV4-2; 10 bases line up with TRBD2. Per the germline V gene, CDR1 is LGHNA and CDR2 is YNFKEQ. The CDR3 is 16 amino acids. J gave up 7 bases and V 3 bases, and 8 bases lay outside the gene matches. In DNA, the CDR3 is TGTGCCAGCAGCCAGAGCGGGGGGGCCATCGGCGGGGAGCTGTTTTTT. This encodes CASSQSGGAIGGELFF.

V gene TRBV5-1 combines with J gene TRBJ2-7; D is perhaps TRBD1 (5 bases). Germline CDR1 and CDR2: SGHRS and YFSETQ. V was shortened by 4 bases and J by 5 bases, with 16 bases between the two germline ends. The CDR3 runs 14 residues. The CDR3 DNA is TGCGCCAGCAGCCCAGGGAACCCTCCTAACGAGCAGTACTTC. Translating gives CASSPGNPPNEQYF.

This chain uses TRBV28 with TRBJ2-2, with 7 positions matching TRBD1. The CDR3 extends over 20 amino acids. V dropped 4 bases and J dropped 0; count of bases not matched to a gene: 17. Germline V gives CDR1 MDHEN, CDR2 SYDVKM. The CDR3 here is CASSSLTGQWVGTNTGELFF. The CDR3 DNA sequence: TGTGCCAGCAGTTCCCTGACAGGGCAATGGGTAGGAACGAACACCGGGGAGCTGTTTTTT.

The V and J genes are TRBV4-2 and TRBJ2-3; 11 bases map to TRBD2. CDR1 and CDR2 from the germline V gene are LGHNA and YNFKEQ. V trimming: 4 bases; J trimming: 6 bases; junction bases outside the gene matches: 27. This CDR3 spans 22 amino acids. CDR3 nucleotide sequence: TGTGCCAGCAGCCCACAAACCTATAGTATGATAGCGGGAGGGTCCTGGTGGGATACGCAGTATTTT. This translates into CASSPQTYSMIAGGSWWDTQYF.

This rearrangement joins TRBV19 to TRBJ1-4, with a weak D call TRBD1 (5 bases). The germline CDR1 and CDR2 sequences are LNHDA and SQIVND (reference sequence). This CDR3 has 14 amino acids. Trimming cost V 6 bases and J 0 bases, with 8 bases left between them. The CDR3 DNA is TGTGCCAGTAGGTCAGGGTCAACTAATGAAAAACTGTTTTTT. As protein: CASRSGSTNEKLFF.